This T cell receptor beta chain was observed in a study of blood T cell repertoires in COVID-19. The wider study: The analysed material was cDNA or gDNA that came from T cells, B-cell-depleted T cells, or PBMCs.

Some clones are missing from TCRdb's copy, which holds only in-frame ones; the method was immunoSEQ multiplex PCR. The data contain about 83,000 clones, approximately 81% of them singletons. CDR1 SGHTA and CDR2 FQGTGA come from the germline V gene. This CDR3 has 14 residues. Unmatched junction bases numbered 3, after V lost 5 bases and J lost 2 bases. The rearrangement links TRBV7-3 to TRBJ2-1; 7 bases line up with TRBD1. The specimen sequenced was peripheral blood. This TCR was recovered from a woman aged 80 or older with acute or convalescent COVID-19. This chain's CDR3 is CASSKDRTYNEQFF. The CDR3 bases are TGTGCCAGCAGCAAGGACAGGACCTACAATGAGCAGTTCTTC.